Sequencing of this TCR beta chain was carried out in a study of blood T cells in healthy people across ages. Whole-study context: Template-switching capture recovered about one barcoded beta molecule per two T cells.

The CDR3 extends over 15 amino acids. Per germline, CDR1 DFQATT and CDR2 SNEGSKA (reference sequence). V lost 1 base to trimming and J lost 7 bases, with 20 bases between them. Each donor was a healthy Caucasian individual from Russia, aged about 6 to 100. Together with a sample-barcoded 5' primer, a J-beta primer mix was included in a second PCR lasting roughly 7 to 11 cycles. Every molecule of cDNA carried a tag from a template-switch adaptor with 12 random nucleotides. TCRdb itself ran the 5' RACE reads through MiXCR, one entry per CDR3 protein. This sample has roughly 1.5 million distinct CDR3 sequences; approximately 39% occur once, and the top ten carry about 4%.

Sequencing was carried out using blood. This sequence was found in a woman aged 18-30 years in good health. The chain is built from TRBV20-1 and TRBJ2-7; the D is unclear. CDR3 sequence: CSARGVRWRGNEQYF. The CDR3 bases are TGCAGTGCTAGAGGGGTACGGTGGAGAGGCAATGAGCAGTACTTC.